This TCR beta chain was identified in a study of T cell changes during pregnancy in multiple sclerosis. This CDR3 is built from 13 residues. Trimming removed 3 bases from V and 4 bases from J, with 10 bases in between. Germline V gene data show CDR1 as SGHRS and CDR2 as YFSETQ. Sequencing used immunoSEQ multiplex PCR; TCRdb keeps in-frame clones, though not all of them. The repertoire includes about 92,000 clones, approximately 92% of them detected once, and about 4.5% sits in the top ten. The sequences come from peripheral blood, collected in the first trimester of pregnancy. The TCR comes from a female donor with multiple sclerosis, enrolled in a pregnancy study. J is TRBJ1-1 and V is TRBV5-1; tentative D call: TRBD1 (5 bases). The CDR3 region has the DNA TGCGCCAGCAGCTGGCAGGGAAGCACTGAAGCTTTCTTT. Translating it yields CASSWQGSTEAFF.